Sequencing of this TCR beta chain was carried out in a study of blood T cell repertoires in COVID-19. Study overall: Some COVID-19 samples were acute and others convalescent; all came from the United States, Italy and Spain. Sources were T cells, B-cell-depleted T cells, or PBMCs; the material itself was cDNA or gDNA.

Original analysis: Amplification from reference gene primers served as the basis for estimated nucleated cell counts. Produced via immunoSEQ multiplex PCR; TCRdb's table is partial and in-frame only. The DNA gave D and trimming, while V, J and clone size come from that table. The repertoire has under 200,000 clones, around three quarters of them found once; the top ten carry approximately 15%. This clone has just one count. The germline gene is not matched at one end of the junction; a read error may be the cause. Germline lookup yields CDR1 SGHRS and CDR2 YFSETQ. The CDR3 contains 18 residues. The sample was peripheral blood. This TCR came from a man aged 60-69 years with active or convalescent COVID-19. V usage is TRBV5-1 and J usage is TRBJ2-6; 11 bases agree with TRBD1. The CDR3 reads CARSFIGQGARGANVLTF. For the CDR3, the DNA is TGCGCCCGCAGCTTCATTGGACAGGGGGCGCGGGGGGCCAACGTCCTGACTTTC.